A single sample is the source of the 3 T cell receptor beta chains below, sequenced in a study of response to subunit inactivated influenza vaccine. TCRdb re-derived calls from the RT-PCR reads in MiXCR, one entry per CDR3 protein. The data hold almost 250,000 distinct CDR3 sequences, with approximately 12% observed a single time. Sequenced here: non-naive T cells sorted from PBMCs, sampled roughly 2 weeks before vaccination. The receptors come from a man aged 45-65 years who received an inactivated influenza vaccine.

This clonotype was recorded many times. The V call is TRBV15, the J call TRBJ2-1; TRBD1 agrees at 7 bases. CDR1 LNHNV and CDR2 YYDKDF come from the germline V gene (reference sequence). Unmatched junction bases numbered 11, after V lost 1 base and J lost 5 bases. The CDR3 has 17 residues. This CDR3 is CATSRVPRRQGNNEQFF. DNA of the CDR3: TGTGCCACCAGCAGAGTACCTAGGAGACAGGGAAACAATGAGCAGTTCTTC.

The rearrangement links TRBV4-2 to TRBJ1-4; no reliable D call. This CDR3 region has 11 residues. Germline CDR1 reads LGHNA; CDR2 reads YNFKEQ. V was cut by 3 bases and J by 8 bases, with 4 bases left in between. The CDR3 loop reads CASSHKEKLFF. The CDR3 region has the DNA TGTGCCAGCAGCCATAAGGAAAAACTGTTTTTT.

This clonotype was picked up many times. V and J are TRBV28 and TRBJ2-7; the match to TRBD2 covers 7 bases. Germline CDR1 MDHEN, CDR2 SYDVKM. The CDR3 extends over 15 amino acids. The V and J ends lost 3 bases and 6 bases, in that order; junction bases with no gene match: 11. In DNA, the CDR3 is TGTGCCAGCAGTTTTGGGTTAGCGGGCACGGTCGAGCAGTACTTC. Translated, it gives CASSFGLAGTVEQYF. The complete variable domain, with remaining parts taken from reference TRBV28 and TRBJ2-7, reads DVKVTQSSRYLVKRTGEKVFLECVQDMDHENMFWYRQDPGLGLRLIYFSYDVKMKEKGDIPEGYSVSREKKERFSLILESASTNQTSMYLCASSFGLAGTVEQYFGPGTRLTVT.